The 27 T cell receptor beta chains below all came from one sample that was sequenced in a study of T cells in Graves' hyperthyroidism and ophthalmopathy. Regions amplified from RNA transcripts were the TCR beta CDR3 regions. The HTBI primer set drove a first-round RT-PCR of the TCR CDR3. TCRdb re-called the multiplex PCR reads with MiXCR, one entry per CDR3 protein. The profile covers approximately 250,000 distinct CDR3 sequences, with approximately 23% appearing a single time and roughly 40% taken by the ten largest. Sequencing was done on a sample of blood. These receptors were obtained from a woman between 40 and 50 years old with Graves' ophthalmopathy.

This clonotype was counted many times. The chain uses TRBV27 and TRBJ2-5; TRBD1 matches 7 bases. Germline V gives CDR1 MNHEY, CDR2 SMNVEV (reference sequence). The CDR3 runs to 16 residues. V lost 4 bases, J lost 2 bases, and 10 bases stayed unmatched. The CDR3 coding sequence is TGTGCCAGCAGTTACCAACTTGGGACAGTACAAGAGACCCAGTACTTC. Its protein product is CASSYQLGTVQETQYF.

This clonotype appeared many times. J is TRBJ2-4 and V is TRBV29-1, with D unclear. Trimming took 8 bases from V and 6 from J, leaving 11 bases between them. The CDR3 has 11 residues. Germline CDR1 reads SQVTM; CDR2 reads ANQGSEA. CDR3 sequence (DNA): TGCAGCCTTTGGATTCGAAACATTCAGTACTTC. It encodes CSLWIRNIQYF.

The chain recombines TRBV6-1 with TRBJ2-2; TRBD2 matches at 9 bases. CDR3 size: 14 residues. The germline CDR1 and CDR2 sequences are MNHNS and SASEGT. The V segment lost 6 bases and the J segment 7 bases; nucleotides outside the gene matches: 6. This chain's CDR3 is CASRASGENGELFF. The CDR3 DNA sequence: TGTGCCAGCAGGGCTAGCGGGGAGAACGGGGAGCTGTTTTTT.

The sample holds many counts of this clonotype. V is TRBV20-1 and J is TRBJ2-7; D call uncertain. From germline, CDR1 is DFQATT and CDR2 SNEGSKA (reference sequence). The ends were cut back, 6 bases at V and 6 bases at J, with 9 bases in the middle. CDR3 length: 10 amino acids. In nucleotides, the CDR3 is TGCAGTGCCGTTGGTTCCGAGCAGTACTTC. This codes for CSAVGSEQYF.

This sequence joins TRBV20-1 and TRBJ2-5, with 7 bases that match TRBD2. Trimming removed 0 bases from V and 2 bases from J; junction bases left unmatched: 12. This CDR3 has 17 amino acids. From germline, CDR1 is DFQATT and CDR2 SNEGSKA (reference sequence). The CDR3 DNA is TGCAGTGCTAGAGACTTGGGCGGGAGAAAAATTCAAGAGACCCAGTACTTC. Residues: CSARDLGGRKIQETQYF.

There are a few counts of this clonotype. The CDR3 nucleotides are TGTGCCACCAGCAGAGATGAGGGACAGGGAGGTTCACCCCTCCACTTT. Its protein product is CATSRDEGQGGSPLHF. The rearrangement joins TRBV15 to TRBJ1-6, with 9 positions matching TRBD1. This CDR3 comprises 16 residues. Germline assignment: CDR1 LNHNV and CDR2 YYDKDF (reference sequence). The V and J ends lost 0 bases and 9 bases, in that order; junction bases with no gene match: 6.

This clonotype was seen repeatedly, ten times or more. DNA of the CDR3: TGTGCCACCAGCGGATCTCCAGGGTTTAATGCCGGCTACACCTTC. This translates into CATSGSPGFNAGYTF. The chain couples TRBV15 to TRBJ1-2; D perhaps matches TRBD1 (5 bases). This CDR3 has 15 amino acids. In germline, CDR1 is LNHNV, CDR2 YYDKDF (reference sequence). Deletions cut 5 bases from V and 8 bases from J, with 21 bases between.

The chain recombines TRBV6-1 with TRBJ1-1; maybe TRBD1 (6 bases). The germline CDR1 and CDR2 sequences are MNHNS and SASEGT. V was shortened by 6 bases and J by 11 bases, with 22 bases between the two germline ends. The CDR3 has 14 amino acids. CDR3 in amino acids: CASSPGGASGRAFF. DNA for the CDR3: TGTGCCAGCAGCCCCGGGGGGGCCTCCGGGCGGGCTTTCTTT.

This clonotype was seen at least ten times. This sequence joins TRBV6-5 and TRBJ2-5; TRBD2 aligns across 14 bases. The CDR3 length is 19 residues. Germline loops: CDR1 MNHEY, CDR2 SVGAGI. V shed 6 bases and J 4 bases; nucleotides not matched to a gene: 16. CDR3 in amino acids: CASRGQRHPGLAGVETQYF. CDR3 in DNA: TGTGCCAGCAGGGGACAGAGACACCCGGGACTAGCGGGAGTAGAGACCCAGTACTTC.

This clonotype was seen ten or more times. V usage is TRBV6-1 and J usage is TRBJ2-7; 7 bases match TRBD1. Germline V gene lookup returns CDR1 MNHNS and CDR2 SASEGT. The CDR3 runs to 14 residues. The V and J ends lost 7 bases and 6 bases, in that order; junction bases with no gene match: 12. CDR3 amino acids: CASNRRQGMTEQYF. The CDR3 coding sequence is TGTGCCAGCAACCGACGACAGGGTATGACCGAGCAGTACTTC.

This clonotype was seen repeatedly, ten times or more. The chain carries TRBV12-3 or TRBV12-4 and TRBJ2-7; 9 positions match TRBD1. The CDR3 sequence is 15 residues long. Trimming at V came to 5 bases and at J to 5 bases, leaving 10 bases not matched to a gene. CDR3 DNA sequence: TGTGCCAGCAGTCCCTCGGGGACAGGGCTCCACGAGCAGTACTTC. Its translation is CASSPSGTGLHEQYF.

The sample holds many counts of this clonotype. The J gene is TRBJ2-2, the V gene TRBV9; 11 bases are shared with TRBD2. There are 15 residues in the CDR3. CDR1 and CDR2 from the germline V gene are SGDLS and YYNGEE. Germline trimming cut 4 bases from V and 5 bases from J; bases unmatched to any gene: 4. The CDR3 protein is CASSPGLAVTGELFF. The DNA of the CDR3 is TGTGCCAGCAGCCCGGGACTAGCGGTTACCGGGGAGCTGTTTTTT. Supplemented by reference TRBV9 and TRBJ2-2, the full variable domain reads DSGVTQTPKHLITATGQRVTLRCSPRSGDLSVYWYQQSLDQGLQFLIQYYNGEERAKGNILERFSAQQFPDLHSELNLSSLELGDSALYFCASSPGLAVTGELFFGEGSRLTVL.

The chain has TRBV3-1 and TRBJ1-1, with no clear D. This CDR3 is built from 14 residues. The V gene's germline CDR1 is LGHDT and CDR2 YNNKEL (reference sequence). With 6 bases removed from V and 2 bases from J, the gap between germline ends came to 13 bases. In DNA, the CDR3 is TGTGCCAGCAGTCCCGCTTGGGGTAACACTGAAGCTTTCTTT. Protein sequence: CASSPAWGNTEAFF. The complete variable domain, with remaining parts taken from reference TRBV3-1 and TRBJ1-1, reads DTAVSQTPKYLVTQMGNDKSIKCEQNLGHDTMYWYKQDSKKFLKIMFSYNNKELIINETVPNRFSPKSPDKAHLNLHINSLELGDSAVYFCASSPAWGNTEAFFGQGTRLTVV.

About this clonotype itself: A read error is possible here, since a much larger clone lies one base away. The V gene is TRBV6-1, the J gene TRBJ1-5; D may be TRBD1 (5 bases). The CDR3 is 14 residues long. Germline loops: CDR1 MNHNS, CDR2 SASEGT. The CDR3 DNA follows: TGTGCCAGTTGGGTCAGGGCCCCCAATCAGCCCCAGCGTTTT. It encodes CASWVRAPNQPQRF.

This clonotype was recorded at least ten times. The chain links TRBV11-2 to TRBJ2-7; 14 bases agree with TRBD2. Trimming at V came to 5 bases and at J to 3 bases, leaving 3 bases not matched to a gene. The CDR3 sequence is 15 residues long. CDR1 and CDR2 (germline): SGHAT, FQNNGV. CDR3 residues: CASSKGTSGSYEQYF. DNA for the CDR3: TGTGCCAGCAGCAAAGGGACTAGCGGGAGCTACGAGCAGTACTTC. Variable domain in full (rest from reference TRBV11-2 and TRBJ2-7): EAGVAQSPRYKIIEKRQSVAFWCNPISGHATLYWYQQILGQGPKLLIQFQNNGVVDDSQLPKDRFSAERLKGVDSTLKIQPAKLEDSAVYLCASSKGTSGSYEQYFGPGTRLTVT.

This clonotype was counted ten times or more. CDR3 DNA sequence: TGTGCCACCAGCAGAGGTGGGACAGGGTCCCACGAGCAGTACTTC. Residues: CATSRGGTGSHEQYF. This rearrangement joins TRBV15 to TRBJ2-7; TRBD1 matches at 9 bases. Germline CDR1 and CDR2: LNHNV and YYDKDF (reference sequence). CDR3 length: 15 residues. V was pared by 1 base and J by 5 bases, with 6 bases of the junction left unmatched.

This clonotype was recorded at least ten times. This chain links TRBV6-5 with TRBJ1-2, with 9 bases fitting TRBD1. Trimming cost V 6 bases and J 4 bases; bases outside gene matches: 3. Germline V gives CDR1 MNHEY, CDR2 SVGAGI. The CDR3 runs to 13 residues. The CDR3 region is CASRGTGIYGYTF. The CDR3 coding sequence is TGTGCCAGCAGAGGGACAGGGATCTATGGCTACACCTTC.

This clonotype was detected many times. The chain carries TRBV28 and TRBJ2-5; 7 bases are a match to TRBD2. Germline-derived CDR1 and CDR2 are MDHEN and SYDVKM. The CDR3 covers 16 residues. The V and J ends lost 1 base and 0 bases, in that order; junction bases with no gene match: 5. The CDR3 coding sequence is TGTGCCAGCAGTTTATCTCCAGCGGGGCACCAAGAGACCCAGTACTTC. The encoded protein is CASSLSPAGHQETQYF.

This clonotype showed up many times. The chain recombines TRBV6-5 with TRBJ2-7; TRBD1 or TRBD2 may be the D gene (5 bases each). CDR3 length: 17 amino acids. Germline CDR1 is MNHEY and CDR2 is SVGAGI. The V and J ends lost 2 bases and 5 bases respectively, with 22 bases between them. The CDR3 DNA sequence: TGTGCCAGCAGTTACGGATTAGCTGAGGGGAGTCGGGACGAGCAGTACTTC. This encodes CASSYGLAEGSRDEQYF.

This clonotype was seen many times. The chain employs TRBV5-1 and TRBJ2-7, with 14 bases identical to TRBD2. Looked up from germline, CDR1 is SGHRS and CDR2 is YFSETQ. The CDR3 covers 17 residues. J was trimmed by 5 bases and V by 0 bases; bases with no gene match: 7. The DNA of the CDR3 is TGCGCCAGCAGCTTGGAGGGGGGACTAGCGGGAGATAACGAGCAGTACTTC. Protein sequence: CASSLEGGLAGDNEQYF.

The table lists this clonotype with many counts. The chain uses TRBV7-9 and TRBJ1-1; maybe TRBD1 (6 bases). The germline CDR1 and CDR2 sequences are SEHNR and FQNEAQ (reference sequence). The CDR3 contains 15 residues. V shed 7 bases and J shed 4 bases, with 19 bases lying between them. In DNA form, the CDR3 reads TGTGCCAGCAACCGGCCCCAGGGGATGGTCACTGAAGCTTTCTTT. This codes for CASNRPQGMVTEAFF.

There are many counts of this clonotype. V is TRBV27 and J is TRBJ1-2; TRBD1 matches at 7 bases. The germline V gene encodes CDR1 MNHEY and CDR2 SMNVEV (reference sequence). CDR3 length equals 12 residues. J gave up 7 bases and V 6 bases, and 5 bases lay outside the gene matches. The CDR3 DNA sequence: TGTGCCAGCAGAGACAGGGTTACTGGCTACACCTTC. Amino acids: CASRDRVTGYTF.

This clonotype was detected a few times. The rearrangement joins TRBV30 to TRBJ1-1, with D maybe TRBD1 (5 bases). Per the germline V gene, CDR1 is GTSNPN and CDR2 is SVGIG (reference sequence). This CDR3 has 14 amino acids. The V end lost 4 bases, the J end lost 0 bases, and 12 bases lay between the germline ends. The CDR3 here is CAWNRGGVNTEAFF. In nucleotides, the CDR3 is TGTGCCTGGAATAGGGGCGGGGTGAACACTGAAGCTTTCTTT. Based on the CDR3 plus reference TRBV30 and TRBJ1-1, the full variable domain is SQTIHQWPATLVQPVGSPLSLECTVEGTSNPNLYWYRQAAGRGLQLLFYSVGIGQISSEVPQNLSASRPQDRQFILSSKKLLLSDSGFYLCAWNRGGVNTEAFFGQGTRLTVV.

This clonotype was recorded many times. The rearrangement joins TRBV24-1 to TRBJ2-3, with D perhaps TRBD1 or TRBD2 (6 bases each). The CDR3 contains 16 residues. V shed 1 base and J shed 2 bases, with 12 bases lying between them. Germline V gene lookup returns CDR1 KGHDR and CDR2 SFDVKD. This CDR3 reads CATSDLRGALTDTQYF. The CDR3 DNA is TGTGCCACCAGTGATTTAAGGGGGGCGCTCACAGATACGCAGTATTTT.

J is TRBJ2-4 and V is TRBV7-2; 9 nucleotides align to TRBD2. The CDR3 has 15 residues. The junction had 11 bases not matched to a gene; V was cut back by 5 bases and J by 9 bases. Germline V gives CDR1 SGHTA, CDR2 FQGNSA. The CDR3 region is CASSEAGTSLSIQYF. The CDR3 nucleotides are TGTGCCAGCAGCGAAGCCGGGACTAGCCTTTCCATTCAGTACTTC.

This clonotype was counted at least ten times. The V gene is TRBV6-5, the J gene TRBJ1-1; TRBD1 is a possible D gene (6 bases). Germline values: CDR1 MNHEY, CDR2 SVGAGI. The CDR3 consists of 14 residues. V was shortened by 0 bases and J by 3 bases, with 8 bases between the two germline ends. CDR3: CASSYSGGDTEAFF. The CDR3 bases are TGTGCCAGCAGTTACTCCGGGGGCGACACTGAAGCTTTCTTT.

This clonotype was seen at least ten times. The V gene is TRBV6-1, the J gene TRBJ2-7, with 7 bases matching TRBD2. CDR1 and CDR2 from the germline V gene are MNHNS and SASEGT. The CDR3 is 15 residues long. With V trimmed by 4 bases and J by 0 bases, 6 bases remained unmatched. The CDR3: CASSAGGSSSYEQYF. The CDR3, as DNA: TGTGCCAGCAGTGCGGGCGGGAGCAGCTCCTACGAGCAGTACTTC.